This T cell receptor beta chain comes out of a study of blood T cells in healthy people across ages. A J-beta primer mix and a sample-barcoded 5' primer were used in a second PCR of roughly 6 to 12 cycles. Each cDNA molecule, via a template-switch adaptor with 12 random nucleotides, was tagged. A single record per CDR3 protein comes from TCRdb applying MiXCR to the 5' RACE reads. This table has some 1.5 million distinct CDR3 sequences, approximately 28% appearing once. This clonotype was counted only a few times. The CDR3 sequence is 14 residues long. J gave up 7 bases and V 6 bases, and 5 bases lay outside the gene matches. CDR1 is SNHLY, CDR2 FYNNEI, per germline.

The receptor comes from a woman aged 25 to 39 in good health. Sequencing was performed on blood. V gene TRBV2 combines with J gene TRBJ1-4; 10 bases map to TRBD1. CDR3 sequence reads: CASSGTGVGEKLFF. The CDR3 region has the DNA TGTGCCAGCAGCGGGACAGGGGTCGGTGAAAAACTGTTTTTT.